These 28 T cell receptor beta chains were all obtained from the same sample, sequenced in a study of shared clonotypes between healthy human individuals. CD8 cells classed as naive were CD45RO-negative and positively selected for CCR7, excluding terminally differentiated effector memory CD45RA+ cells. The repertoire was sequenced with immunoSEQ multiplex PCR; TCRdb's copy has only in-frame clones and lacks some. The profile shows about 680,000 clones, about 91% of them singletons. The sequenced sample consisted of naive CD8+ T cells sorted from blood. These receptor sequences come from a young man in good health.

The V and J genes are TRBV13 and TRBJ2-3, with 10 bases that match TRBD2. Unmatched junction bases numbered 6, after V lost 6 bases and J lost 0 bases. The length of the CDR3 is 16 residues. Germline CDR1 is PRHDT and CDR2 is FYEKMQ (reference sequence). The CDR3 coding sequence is TGTGCCAGCAGACTAGCGGGACTCGGAAGCACAGATACGCAGTATTTT. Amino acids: CASRLAGLGSTDTQYF. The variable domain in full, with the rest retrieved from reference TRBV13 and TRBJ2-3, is AAGVIQSPRHLIKEKRETATLKCYPIPRHDTVYWYQQGPGQDPQFLISFYEKMQSDKGSIPDRFSAQQFSDYHSELNMSSLELGDSALYFCASRLAGLGSTDTQYFGPGTRLTVL.

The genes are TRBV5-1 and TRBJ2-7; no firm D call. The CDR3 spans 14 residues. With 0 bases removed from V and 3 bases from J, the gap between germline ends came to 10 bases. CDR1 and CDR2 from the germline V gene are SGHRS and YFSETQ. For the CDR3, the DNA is TGCGCCAGCAGCTTGGTCATTGGGGACTACGAGCAGTACTTC. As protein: CASSLVIGDYEQYF.

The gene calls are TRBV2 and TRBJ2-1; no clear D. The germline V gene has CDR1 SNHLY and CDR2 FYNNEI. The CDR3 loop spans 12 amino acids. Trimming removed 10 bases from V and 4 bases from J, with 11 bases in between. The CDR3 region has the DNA TGTGCCATCCCGAACGGGTACAATGAGCAGTTCTTC. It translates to CAIPNGYNEQFF.

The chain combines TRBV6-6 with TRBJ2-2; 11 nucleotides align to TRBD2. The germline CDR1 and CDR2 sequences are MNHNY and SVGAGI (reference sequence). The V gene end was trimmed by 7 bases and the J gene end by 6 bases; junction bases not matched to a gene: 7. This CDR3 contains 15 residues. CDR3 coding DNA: TGTGCCAGCATCTCGACTAGCGGGAAGGCCGGGGAGCTGTTTTTT. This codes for CASISTSGKAGELFF.

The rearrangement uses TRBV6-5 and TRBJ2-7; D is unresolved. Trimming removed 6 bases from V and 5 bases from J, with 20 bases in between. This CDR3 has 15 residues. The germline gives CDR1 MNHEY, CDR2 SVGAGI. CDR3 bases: TGTGCCAGCAGCCCGGCCCAGTCCCCTTTTAACGAGCAGTACTTC. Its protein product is CASSPAQSPFNEQYF.

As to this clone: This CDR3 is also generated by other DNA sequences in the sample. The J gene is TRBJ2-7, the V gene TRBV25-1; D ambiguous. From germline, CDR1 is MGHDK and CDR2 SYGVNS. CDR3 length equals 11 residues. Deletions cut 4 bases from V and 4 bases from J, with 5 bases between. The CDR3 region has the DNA TGTGCCAGCAGTGGAGGATACGAGCAGTACTTC. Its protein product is CASSGGYEQYF.

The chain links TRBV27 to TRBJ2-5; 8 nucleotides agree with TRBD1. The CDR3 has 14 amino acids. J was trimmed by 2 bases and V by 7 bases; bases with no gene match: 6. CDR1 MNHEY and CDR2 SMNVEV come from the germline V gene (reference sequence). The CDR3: CASKIGQGQETQYF. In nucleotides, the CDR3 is TGTGCCAGCAAGATTGGACAGGGACAAGAGACCCAGTACTTC.

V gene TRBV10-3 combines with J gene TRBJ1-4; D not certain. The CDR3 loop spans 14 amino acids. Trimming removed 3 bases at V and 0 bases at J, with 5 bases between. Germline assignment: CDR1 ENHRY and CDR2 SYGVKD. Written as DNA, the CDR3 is TGTGCCATCAGTGAAAGAACAACTAATGAAAAACTGTTTTTT. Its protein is CAISERTTNEKLFF.

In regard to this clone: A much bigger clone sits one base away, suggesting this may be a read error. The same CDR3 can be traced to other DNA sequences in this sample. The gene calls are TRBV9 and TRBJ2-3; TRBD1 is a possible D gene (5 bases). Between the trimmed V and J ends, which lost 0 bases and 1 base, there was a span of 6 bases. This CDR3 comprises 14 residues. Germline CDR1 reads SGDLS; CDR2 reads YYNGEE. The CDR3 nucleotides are TGTGCCAGCAGCGTAGTAGGGGGCACAGATACGCAGTATTTT. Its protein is CASSVVGGTDTQYF.

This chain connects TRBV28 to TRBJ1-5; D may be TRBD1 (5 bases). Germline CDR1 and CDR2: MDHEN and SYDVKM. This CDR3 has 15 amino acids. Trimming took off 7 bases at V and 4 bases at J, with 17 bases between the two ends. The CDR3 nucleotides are TGTGCCAGCACTCTCCTTGGGGGATTAAATCAGCCCCAGCATTTT. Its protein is CASTLLGGLNQPQHF.

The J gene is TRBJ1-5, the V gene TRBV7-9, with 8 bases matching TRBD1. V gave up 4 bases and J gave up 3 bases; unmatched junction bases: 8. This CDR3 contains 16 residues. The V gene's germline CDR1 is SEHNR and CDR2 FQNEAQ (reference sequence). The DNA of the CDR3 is TGTGCCAGCAGCTATGTAGGGACAGGAATCAATCAGCCCCAGCATTTT. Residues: CASSYVGTGINQPQHF.

As DNA, the CDR3 is TGTGCCAGCAGCGTCAGCGGGAGGCTCTACAATGAGCAGTTCTTC. Protein sequence: CASSVSGRLYNEQFF. The chain is built from TRBV9 and TRBJ2-1; 9 bases align to TRBD2. The CDR3 loop spans 15 amino acids. V dropped 2 bases and J dropped 3; count of bases not matched to a gene: 3. From germline, CDR1 is SGDLS and CDR2 YYNGEE.

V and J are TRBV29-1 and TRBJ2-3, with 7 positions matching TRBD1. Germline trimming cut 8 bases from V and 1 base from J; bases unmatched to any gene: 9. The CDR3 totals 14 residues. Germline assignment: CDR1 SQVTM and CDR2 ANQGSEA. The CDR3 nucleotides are TGCAGCTTTACGGGGCAGGGGGGCACAGATACGCAGTATTTT. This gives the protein CSFTGQGGTDTQYF.

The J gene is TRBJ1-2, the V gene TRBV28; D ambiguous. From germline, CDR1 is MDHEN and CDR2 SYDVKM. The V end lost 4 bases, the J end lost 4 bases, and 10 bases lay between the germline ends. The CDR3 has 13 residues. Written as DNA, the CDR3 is TGTGCCAGCAGTTCGACGCGGCCCTATGGCTACACCTTC. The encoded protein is CASSSTRPYGYTF.

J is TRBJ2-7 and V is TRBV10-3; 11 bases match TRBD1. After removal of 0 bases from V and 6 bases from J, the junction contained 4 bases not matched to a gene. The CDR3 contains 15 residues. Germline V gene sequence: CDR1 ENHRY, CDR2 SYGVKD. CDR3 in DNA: TGTGCCATCAGTGAGTCAGGACAGGGGGCTATCGAGCAGTACTTC. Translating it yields CAISESGQGAIEQYF.

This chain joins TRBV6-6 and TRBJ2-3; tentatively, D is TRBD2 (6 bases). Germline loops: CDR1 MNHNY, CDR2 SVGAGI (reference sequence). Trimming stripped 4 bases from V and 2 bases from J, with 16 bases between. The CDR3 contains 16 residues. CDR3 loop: CASSWGVEENTDTQYF. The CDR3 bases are TGTGCCAGCAGTTGGGGGGTAGAAGAAAACACAGATACGCAGTATTTT.

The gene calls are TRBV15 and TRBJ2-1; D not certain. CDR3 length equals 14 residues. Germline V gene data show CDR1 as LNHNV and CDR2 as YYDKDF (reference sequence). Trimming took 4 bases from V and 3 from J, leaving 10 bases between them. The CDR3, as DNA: TGTGCCACCAGCAAAGACATAAGCTACAATGAGCAGTTCTTC. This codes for CATSKDISYNEQFF.

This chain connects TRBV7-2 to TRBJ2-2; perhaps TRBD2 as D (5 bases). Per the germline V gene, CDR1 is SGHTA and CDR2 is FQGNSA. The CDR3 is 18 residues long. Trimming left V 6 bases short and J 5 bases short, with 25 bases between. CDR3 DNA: TGTGCCAGCAGTAACATCCTCCTAGCTGTCATGGGAACCGGGGAGCTGTTTTTT. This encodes CASSNILLAVMGTGELFF.

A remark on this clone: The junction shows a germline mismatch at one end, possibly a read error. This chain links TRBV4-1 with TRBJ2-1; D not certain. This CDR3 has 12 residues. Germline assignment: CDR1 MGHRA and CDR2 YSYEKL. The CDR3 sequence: CASSQEKRRTVF. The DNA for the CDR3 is TGCGCCAGCAGCCAAGAAAAGCGACGGACGGTCTTC.

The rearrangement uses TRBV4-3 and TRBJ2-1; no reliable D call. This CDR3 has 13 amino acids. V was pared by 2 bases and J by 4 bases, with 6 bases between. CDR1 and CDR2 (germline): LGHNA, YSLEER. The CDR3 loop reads CASSQHGYNEQFF. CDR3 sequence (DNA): TGCGCCAGCAGCCAACACGGATACAATGAGCAGTTCTTC.

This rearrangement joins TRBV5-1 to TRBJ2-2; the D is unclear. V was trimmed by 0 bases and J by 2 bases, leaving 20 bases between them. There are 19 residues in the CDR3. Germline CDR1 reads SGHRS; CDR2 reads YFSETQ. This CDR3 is CASSLDTSGGPFNTGELFF. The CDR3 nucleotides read TGCGCCAGCAGCTTGGATACATCTGGCGGCCCCTTTAACACCGGGGAGCTGTTTTTT.

CDR3 sequence: CATSSRTGAHYGYTF. For the CDR3, the DNA is TGTGCCACCAGCAGCCGGACAGGGGCCCACTATGGCTACACCTTC. This chain links TRBV15 with TRBJ1-2, with 9 bases identical to TRBD1. Germline loops: CDR1 LNHNV, CDR2 YYDKDF (reference sequence). The CDR3 loop spans 15 amino acids. Trimming at V came to 3 bases and at J to 3 bases, leaving 5 bases not matched to a gene.

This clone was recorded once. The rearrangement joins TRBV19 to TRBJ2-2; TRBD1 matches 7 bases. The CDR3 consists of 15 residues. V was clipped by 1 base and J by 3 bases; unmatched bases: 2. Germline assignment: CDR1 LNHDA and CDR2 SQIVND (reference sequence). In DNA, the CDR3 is TGTGCCAGTAGTATAGTACAGGGGCACACCGGGGAGCTGTTTTTT. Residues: CASSIVQGHTGELFF.

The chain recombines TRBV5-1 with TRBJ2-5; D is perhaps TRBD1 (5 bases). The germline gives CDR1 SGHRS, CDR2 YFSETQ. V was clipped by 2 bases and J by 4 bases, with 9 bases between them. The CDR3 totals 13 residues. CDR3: CASSFPRGETQYF. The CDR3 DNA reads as TGCGCCAGCAGCTTTCCAAGGGGAGAGACCCAGTACTTC. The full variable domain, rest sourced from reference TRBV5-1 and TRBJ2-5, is KAGVTQTPRYLIKTRGQQVTLSCSPISGHRSVSWYQQTPGQGLQFLFEYFSETQRNKGNFPGRFSGRQFSNSRSEMNVSTLELGDSALYLCASSFPRGETQYFGPGTRLLVL.

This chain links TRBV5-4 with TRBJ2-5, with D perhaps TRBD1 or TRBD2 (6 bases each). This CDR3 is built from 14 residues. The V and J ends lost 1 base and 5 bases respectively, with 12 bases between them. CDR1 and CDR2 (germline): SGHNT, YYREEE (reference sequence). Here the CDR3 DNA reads TGTGCCAGCAGCTTGAATTTAGGGGGGGAGACCCAGTACTTC. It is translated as CASSLNLGGETQYF.

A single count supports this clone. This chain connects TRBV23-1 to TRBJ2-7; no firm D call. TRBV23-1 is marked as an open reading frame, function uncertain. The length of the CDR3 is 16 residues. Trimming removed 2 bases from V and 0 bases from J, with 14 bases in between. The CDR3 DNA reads TGCGCCAGCAGTCAACCCCAGGCAGCACACTCCTACGAGCAGTACTTC. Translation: CASSQPQAAHSYEQYF.

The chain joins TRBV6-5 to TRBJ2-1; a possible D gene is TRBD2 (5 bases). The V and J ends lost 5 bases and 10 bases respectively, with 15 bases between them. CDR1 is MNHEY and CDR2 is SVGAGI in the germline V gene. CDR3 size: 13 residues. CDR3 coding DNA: TGTGCCAGCAGTACCCTGGTGGGAGACGAGCAGTTCTTC. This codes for CASSTLVGDEQFF.

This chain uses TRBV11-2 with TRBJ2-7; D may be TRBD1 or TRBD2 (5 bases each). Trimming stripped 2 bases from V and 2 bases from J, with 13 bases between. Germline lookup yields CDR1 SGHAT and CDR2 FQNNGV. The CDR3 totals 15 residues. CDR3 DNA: TGTGCCAGCAGCTTACTAGCCTCGGGGCCCTACGAGCAGTACTTC. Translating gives CASSLLASGPYEQYF.